This T cell receptor beta chain is from a study of OX40 agonist ivuxolimab in advanced cancers. About the study: The drug used for patients, ivuxolimab, was an agonistic anti-OX40 (CD134) antibody.

Study conclusions and caveats: Among the nonresponders, some also had low normalized T-cell clonal expansion. In the 0.1-3.0 mg/kg groups, partial responders showed among the lowest expansion. In general, CD8+ T cells held more expanded clones than CD4+ did, on average.

Details on this clone: Antigen unknown.

J was trimmed by 3 bases and V by 0 bases; bases with no gene match: 12. The CDR3 runs to 19 residues. The V gene's germline CDR1 is MNHEY and CDR2 SMNVEV (reference sequence). Profiling relied on immunoSEQ multiplex PCR, and the TCRdb table lists in-frame clones only, not all of them. The sample holds tens of thousands of clones, roughly 91% seen once. The chain recombines TRBV27 with TRBJ2-2; 8 bases agree with TRBD2. The starting material was CD4+ or CD8+ T cells sorted from blood, obtained in a trial of the OX40 agonist ivuxolimab. This clonotype was obtained from an adult with an advanced solid tumor such as melanoma, head and neck, liver or kidney cancer. CDR3 protein: CASSLSGLAGFSDTGELFF. The CDR3 nucleotides are TGTGCCAGCAGTTTATCGGGCCTAGCGGGTTTTTCGGACACCGGGGAGCTGTTTTTT.